The 14 T cell receptor beta chains in this list originate from one sample, sequenced in a study of blood T cell repertoires in COVID-19. Clones were read by immunoSEQ multiplex PCR, and TCRdb kept only the in-frame ones, dropping some. This table has about 210,000 clones, 85% appearing once. The sample taken for sequencing was peripheral blood. Receptors originate from a woman in her 70s with COVID-19, enrolled during active disease.

The rearrangement joins TRBV29-1 to TRBJ1-2; D uncertain. V was pared by 4 bases and J by 5 bases, with 14 bases between. Germline CDR1 is SQVTM and CDR2 is ANQGSEA. The CDR3 loop spans 13 amino acids. CDR3 in amino acids: CSVGINWAYGYTF. Here the CDR3 DNA reads TGCAGCGTTGGAATCAATTGGGCTTATGGCTACACCTTC.

The genes are TRBV18 and TRBJ2-2, with D tentatively TRBD1 (6 bases). The length of the CDR3 is 16 residues. V lost 5 bases and J lost 6, with 19 bases in between. CDR1 and CDR2 (germline): KGHSH, LQKENI. The CDR3 sequence: CASSSTGLKAAGELFF. The CDR3 bases are TGTGCCAGCTCATCGACAGGTCTTAAGGCAGCCGGGGAGCTGTTTTTT. Supplemented by reference TRBV18 and TRBJ2-2, the full variable domain reads NAGVMQNPRHLVRRRGQEARLRCSPMKGHSHVYWYRQLPEEGLKFMVYLQKENIIDESGMPKERFSAEFPKEGPSILRIQQVVRGDSAAYFCASSSTGLKAAGELFFGEGSRLTVL.

The chain couples TRBV7-2 to TRBJ2-7; 15 bases map to TRBD2. With 8 bases clipped from V and 9 bases from J, the junction kept 5 bases outside the gene matches. CDR1 and CDR2 (germline): SGHTA, FQGNSA. CDR3 length: 13 residues. In nucleotides, the CDR3 is TGTGCCAGCGGGGGACTAGCGGGAGGAGCGCAGTACTTC. This encodes CASGGLAGGAQYF.

The chain combines TRBV6-2 or TRBV6-3 with TRBJ1-1, with 10 bases that match TRBD1. The CDR3 has 14 residues. Per germline, CDR1 MNHEY and CDR2 SVGEGT. V lost 2 bases to trimming and J lost 4 bases; unmatched junction nucleotides: 1. CDR3 loop: CASSYGTGVTEAFF. The CDR3 DNA reads as TGTGCCAGCAGTTACGGGACAGGGGTCACTGAAGCTTTCTTT.

V gene TRBV5-4 combines with J gene TRBJ1-1, with TRBD1 identical over 7 bases. V lost 4 bases to trimming and J lost 3 bases; unmatched junction nucleotides: 3. CDR1 is SGHNT, CDR2 YYREEE, per germline (reference sequence). The CDR3 is made up of 13 amino acids. CDR3 DNA sequence: TGTGCCAGCAGCAGGGACAGATACACTGAAGCTTTCTTT. This encodes CASSRDRYTEAFF.

The J gene is TRBJ1-5, the V gene TRBV15; D call uncertain. Trimming stripped 1 base from V and 4 bases from J, with 17 bases between. This CDR3 comprises 17 residues. Germline CDR1 is LNHNV and CDR2 is YYDKDF (reference sequence). CDR3 amino acids: CATSRGPGLRSNQPQHF. DNA for the CDR3: TGTGCCACCAGCAGAGGTCCGGGTCTCCGGTCAAATCAGCCCCAGCATTTT.

The V call is TRBV5-1, the J call TRBJ1-3; D possibly corresponds to TRBD1 (6 bases). Germline V gives CDR1 SGHRS, CDR2 YFSETQ. V shed 0 bases and J shed 3 bases, with 19 bases lying between them. CDR3 length equals 18 residues. CDR3 sequence: CASSLEGFRGGDGNTIYF. Here the CDR3 DNA reads TGCGCCAGCAGCTTGGAAGGGTTTAGAGGGGGTGATGGAAACACCATATATTTT.

The rearrangement joins TRBV7-9 to TRBJ1-1; D perhaps matches TRBD1 (5 bases). Germline CDR1 and CDR2: SEHNR and FQNEAQ (reference sequence). The V end was cut by 5 bases, the J end by 1 base, with 17 bases between. This CDR3 spans 16 amino acids. The CDR3 DNA reads as TGTGCCAGCAGCGGAAGGCAGGGCGTAAAGAACACTGAAGCTTTCTTT. It encodes CASSGRQGVKNTEAFF. Complete variable domain (other parts from reference TRBV7-9 and TRBJ1-1): DTGVSQNPRHKITKRGQNVTFRCDPISEHNRLYWYRQTLGQGPEFLTYFQNEAQLEKSRLLSDRFSAERPKGSFSTLEIQRTEQGDSAMYLCASSGRQGVKNTEAFFGQGTRLTVV.

This chain links TRBV12-5 with TRBJ2-5, with 8 bases matching TRBD1. Germline loops: CDR1 LGHNT, CDR2 FRNRAP. Unmatched junction bases numbered 17, after V lost 5 bases and J lost 3 bases. The CDR3 extends over 18 amino acids. The CDR3 loop is CASGGTGKASSGKETQYF. Here the CDR3 DNA reads TGTGCTAGTGGTGGGACAGGAAAGGCCTCGTCGGGCAAAGAGACCCAGTACTTC.

The V gene is TRBV6-5, the J gene TRBJ2-7, with 12 bases matching TRBD2. The V gene end was trimmed by 1 base and the J gene end by 2 bases; junction bases not matched to a gene: 3. Germline loops: CDR1 MNHEY, CDR2 SVGAGI. CDR3 length: 16 amino acids. This chain's CDR3 is CASSYYGLAGPYEQYF. CDR3 nucleotide sequence: TGTGCCAGCAGTTACTACGGACTAGCGGGACCCTACGAGCAGTACTTC.

V and J are TRBV27 and TRBJ1-1; D gene ambiguous. CDR1 is MNHEY, CDR2 SMNVEV, per germline (reference sequence). This CDR3 is built from 15 residues. V lost 0 bases, J lost 8 bases, and 16 bases lay in between. CDR3 residues: CASSLSLGSGSEAFF. The CDR3 nucleotides are TGTGCCAGCAGTTTATCGCTAGGATCTGGGTCAGAAGCTTTCTTT.

This clone showed up just once. The genes are TRBV12-5 and TRBJ2-3; 14 bases agree with TRBD2. V gave up 6 bases and J gave up 8 bases; unmatched junction bases: 10. The length of the CDR3 is 16 residues. Germline CDR1 is LGHNT and CDR2 is FRNRAP. The chain's CDR3 is CASGYGLAGGARTQYF. The CDR3 nucleotides read TGTGCTAGTGGATATGGACTAGCGGGAGGTGCCCGTACGCAGTATTTT.

The V gene is TRBV11-3, the J gene TRBJ2-3, with 8 bases aligning to TRBD1. This CDR3 spans 16 amino acids. After removal of 4 bases from V and 2 bases from J, the junction contained 8 bases not matched to a gene. The germline V gene encodes CDR1 SGHNT and CDR2 YENEEA. CDR3 coding DNA: TGTGCCAGCAGCTCCCCCAGGGGGCGCGTCACAGATACGCAGTATTTT. It codes for CASSSPRGRVTDTQYF.

This clone was observed a single time. The chain carries TRBV3-1 (or the pseudogene TRBV3-2) and TRBJ2-7; D is perhaps TRBD2 (5 bases). The CDR3 spans 15 residues. Germline V CDR1 and CDR2: LGHDT, YNNKEL (reference sequence). V lost 2 bases, J lost 1 base, and 12 bases lay in between. For the CDR3, the DNA is TGTGCCAGCAGCCAACAGCTAGCTCCTTCCTACGAGCAGTACTTC. Its protein product is CASSQQLAPSYEQYF.